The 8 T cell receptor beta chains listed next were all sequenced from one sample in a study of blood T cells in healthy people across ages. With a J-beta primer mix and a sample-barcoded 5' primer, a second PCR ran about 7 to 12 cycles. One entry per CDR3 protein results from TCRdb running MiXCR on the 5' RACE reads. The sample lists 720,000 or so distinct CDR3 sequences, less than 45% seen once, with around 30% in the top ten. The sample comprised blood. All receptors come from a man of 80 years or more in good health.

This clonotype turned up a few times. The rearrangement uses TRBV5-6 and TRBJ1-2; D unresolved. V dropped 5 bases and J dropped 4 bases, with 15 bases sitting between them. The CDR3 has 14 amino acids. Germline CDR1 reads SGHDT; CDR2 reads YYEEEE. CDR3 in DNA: TGTGCCAGCAGTCCGACGGAGGCTTCCTATGGCTACACCTTC. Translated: CASSPTEASYGYTF.

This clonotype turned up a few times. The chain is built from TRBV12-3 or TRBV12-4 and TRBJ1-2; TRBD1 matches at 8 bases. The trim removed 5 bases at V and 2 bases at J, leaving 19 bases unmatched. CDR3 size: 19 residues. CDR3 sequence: CASSHRIGQGGLTNYGYTF. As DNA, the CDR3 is TGTGCCAGCAGTCACCGTATTGGACAGGGAGGGTTGACAAACTATGGCTACACCTTC.

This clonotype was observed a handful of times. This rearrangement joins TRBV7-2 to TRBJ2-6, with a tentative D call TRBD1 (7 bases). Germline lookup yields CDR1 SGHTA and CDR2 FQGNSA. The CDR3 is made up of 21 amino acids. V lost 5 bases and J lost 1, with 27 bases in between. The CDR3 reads CASSASLRRARGVSGANVLTF. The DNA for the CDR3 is TGTGCCAGCAGCGCGTCACTAAGGAGGGCCAGGGGGGTTTCTGGGGCCAACGTCCTGACTTTC.

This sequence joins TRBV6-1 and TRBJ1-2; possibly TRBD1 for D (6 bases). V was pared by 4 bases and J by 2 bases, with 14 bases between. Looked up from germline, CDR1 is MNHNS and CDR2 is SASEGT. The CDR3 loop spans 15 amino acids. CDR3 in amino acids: CASSVIQGSNYGYTF. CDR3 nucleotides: TGTGCCAGCAGTGTTATACAGGGCTCCAACTATGGCTACACCTTC.

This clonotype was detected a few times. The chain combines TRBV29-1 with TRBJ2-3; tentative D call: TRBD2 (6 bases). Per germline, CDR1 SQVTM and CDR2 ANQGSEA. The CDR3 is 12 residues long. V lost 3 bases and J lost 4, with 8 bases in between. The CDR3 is CSVDRRADTQYF. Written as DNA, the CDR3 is TGCAGCGTTGATCGGAGGGCAGATACGCAGTATTTT.

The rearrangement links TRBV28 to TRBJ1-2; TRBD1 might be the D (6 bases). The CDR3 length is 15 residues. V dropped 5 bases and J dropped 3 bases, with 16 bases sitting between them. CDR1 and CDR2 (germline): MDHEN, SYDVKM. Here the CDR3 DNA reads TGTGCCAGCAGTCCCCTCGGGACAACCTACTATGGCTACACCTTC. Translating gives CASSPLGTTYYGYTF.

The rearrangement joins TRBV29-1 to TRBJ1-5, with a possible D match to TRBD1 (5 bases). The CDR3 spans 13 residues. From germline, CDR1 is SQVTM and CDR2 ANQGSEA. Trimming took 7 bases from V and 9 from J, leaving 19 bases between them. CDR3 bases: TGCAGCGCTGGGGAGGGGAACGGTGCGCCCCAGCATTTT. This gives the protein CSAGEGNGAPQHF.

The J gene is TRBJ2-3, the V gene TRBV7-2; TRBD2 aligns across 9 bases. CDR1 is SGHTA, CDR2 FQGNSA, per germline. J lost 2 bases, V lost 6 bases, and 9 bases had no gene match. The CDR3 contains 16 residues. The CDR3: CASSLYRGGATDTQYF. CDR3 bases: TGTGCCAGCAGTTTATATCGCGGGGGGGCCACAGATACGCAGTATTTT.